These 27 T cell receptor beta chains were sequenced from one sample in a study of blood T cell repertoires in COVID-19. Using immunoSEQ multiplex PCR, the repertoire was profiled, and TCRdb retains in-frame clones only, with some absent. The data show about 180,000 clones, 80% to 90% seen once. Sequencing was done on a sample of peripheral blood. The origin of the receptors is a man in his sixties with acute or convalescent COVID-19.

The V and J genes are TRBV19 and TRBJ1-5; TRBD1 is a possible D gene (6 bases). CDR1 and CDR2 from the germline V gene are LNHDA and SQIVND (reference sequence). The V and J ends lost 5 bases and 7 bases respectively, with 15 bases between them. The CDR3 consists of 14 residues. CDR3 sequence reads: CASSGSGEQQPQHF. Here the CDR3 DNA reads TGTGCCAGTAGTGGGTCAGGGGAACAGCAGCCCCAGCATTTT.

This rearrangement joins TRBV28 to TRBJ1-4; D is perhaps TRBD1 (6 bases). Germline CDR1 and CDR2: MDHEN and SYDVKM. With 2 bases removed from V and 8 bases from J, the gap between germline ends came to 15 bases. The CDR3 runs to 15 residues. CDR3 protein: CASSLIGTRGEKLFF. The DNA of the CDR3 is TGTGCCAGCAGTTTAATAGGGACAAGAGGAGAAAAACTGTTTTTT. The whole variable domain, remainder taken from reference TRBV28 and TRBJ1-4, is DVKVTQSSRYLVKRTGEKVFLECVQDMDHENMFWYRQDPGLGLRLIYFSYDVKMKEKGDIPEGYSVSREKKERFSLILESASTNQTSMYLCASSLIGTRGEKLFFGSGTQLSVL.

This clone was counted only a few times. The chain employs TRBV9 and TRBJ2-2; 8 nucleotides align to TRBD2. This CDR3 is 14 amino acids long. CDR1 and CDR2 from the germline V gene are SGDLS and YYNGEE. The ends lost 5 bases at V and 6 bases at J; junction bases unmatched: 6. CDR3 nucleotide sequence: TGTGCCAGCAGAACCACACTAGCGGCCGGGGAGCTGTTTTTT. This translates into CASRTTLAAGELFF.

The chain is built from TRBV6-2 or TRBV6-3 and TRBJ2-7; perhaps TRBD2 as D (5 bases). Germline-derived CDR1 and CDR2 are MNHEY and SVGEGT. Trimming cost V 2 bases and J 3 bases, with 5 bases left between them. This CDR3 spans 12 amino acids. The CDR3: CASSYAGYEQYF. DNA for the CDR3: TGTGCCAGCAGTTACGCGGGCTACGAGCAGTACTTC.

The chain is built from TRBV19 and TRBJ2-6; 7 nucleotides agree with TRBD1. Germline V CDR1 and CDR2: LNHDA, SQIVND (reference sequence). The CDR3 consists of 17 residues. J lost 2 bases, V lost 4 bases, and 8 bases had no gene match. CDR3 nucleotides: TGTGCCAGTAGTAACGAACAGGGGTCTCCTGGGGCCAACGTCCTGACTTTC. It yields the protein CASSNEQGSPGANVLTF.

This clone was counted between two and nine times. This chain uses TRBV28 with TRBJ1-3, with 9 bases fitting TRBD1. CDR1 and CDR2 (germline): MDHEN, SYDVKM. The CDR3 is 19 amino acids. The ends lost 8 bases at V and 0 bases at J; junction bases unmatched: 17. The CDR3 coding sequence is TGTGCCAGCCCCCCCTCCGGGACAGGGTTTGGGGCCTCTGGAAACACCATATATTTT. Translated, it gives CASPPSGTGFGASGNTIYF.

V is TRBV7-8 and J is TRBJ2-5; 13 bases line up with TRBD2. CDR3 size: 16 residues. Germline lookup yields CDR1 SGHVS and CDR2 FQNEAQ. J was trimmed by 1 base and V by 5 bases; bases with no gene match: 4. DNA of the CDR3: TGTGCCAGCAGCCGAGGACTAGCGGGAGCCCAAGAGACCCAGTACTTC. Amino acids: CASSRGLAGAQETQYF.

The chain combines TRBV12-2 with TRBJ2-3; the DNA was not compared with TRBD1, the D call given in the table. TRBV12-2 is listed as a pseudogene. The CDR3 contains 12 residues. The CDR3 loop reads CASRWRTDTQYF. CDR3 coding DNA: TGTGCAAGTCGGTGGCGCACAGATACGCAGTATTTT.

The chain is built from TRBV2 and TRBJ1-5; 7 bases match TRBD1. The germline V gene has CDR1 SNHLY and CDR2 FYNNEI. The trim removed 2 bases at V and 3 bases at J, leaving 7 bases unmatched. The CDR3 consists of 16 residues. CDR3 DNA sequence: TGTGCCAGCAGTGAAAAGGGCAGGGGGGACAATCAGCCCCAGCATTTT. Its protein is CASSEKGRGDNQPQHF.

The rearrangement joins TRBV7-3 to TRBJ2-7, with D tentatively TRBD2 (6 bases). The length of the CDR3 is 16 residues. Germline CDR1 and CDR2: SGHTA and FQGTGA. Trimming pared 2 bases from V and 4 bases from J, leaving 18 bases between. The CDR3 here is CASSLGPGESTYEQYF. Here the CDR3 DNA reads TGTGCCAGCAGCTTAGGGCCGGGGGAGTCGACATACGAGCAGTACTTC.

This clone was seen a handful of times. V and J are TRBV7-9 and TRBJ2-1; the D gene is possibly TRBD2 (5 bases). Germline values: CDR1 SEHNR, CDR2 FQNEAQ (reference sequence). The CDR3 totals 14 residues. V lost 0 bases, J lost 5 bases, and 8 bases lay in between. The CDR3 reads CASSLAGSDNEQFF. CDR3 sequence (DNA): TGTGCCAGCAGCTTAGCCGGTAGCGACAATGAGCAGTTCTTC.

This clone occurred once. The V gene is TRBV4-2, the J gene TRBJ1-2; no firm D call. Trimming stripped 1 base from V and 2 bases from J, with 11 bases between. The CDR3 is 15 residues long. Germline V gene data show CDR1 as LGHNA and CDR2 as YNFKEQ. Written as DNA, the CDR3 is TGTGCCAGCAGCCAAGGTGTGGCAATCAACTATGGCTACACCTTC. Encoded protein: CASSQGVAINYGYTF.

Remarks on this clone: The sample holds other DNA sequences that translate to the same CDR3. V and J are TRBV5-1 and TRBJ1-6; D not certain. Germline V gene sequence: CDR1 SGHRS, CDR2 YFSETQ. This CDR3 has 16 amino acids. V dropped 4 bases and J dropped 0 bases, with 11 bases sitting between them. CDR3 loop: CASSLGGSSYNSPLHF. CDR3 nucleotide sequence: TGCGCCAGCAGCCTTGGAGGCAGCTCCTATAATTCACCCCTCCACTTT.

The chain carries TRBV19 and TRBJ1-2, with 7 bases lining up with TRBD1. V lost 1 base, J lost 7 bases, and 15 bases stayed unmatched. There are 17 residues in the CDR3. Per germline, CDR1 LNHDA and CDR2 SQIVND (reference sequence). The CDR3 region has the DNA TGTGCCAGTAGTATAGCCGCAGGGGGACAAGCCCGCCGTGGCTACACCTTC. Its protein product is CASSIAAGGQARRGYTF.

The V gene is TRBV10-2, the J gene TRBJ1-4; possibly TRBD1 for D (6 bases). There are 13 residues in the CDR3. V gave up 10 bases and J gave up 6 bases, with 15 bases separating them. Germline CDR1 and CDR2: WSHSY and SAAADI. The CDR3 sequence is CAIKQGSDEKLFF. CDR3 sequence (DNA): TGCGCCATAAAACAGGGATCCGATGAAAAACTGTTTTTT.

The chain is built from TRBV30 and TRBJ1-1; perhaps TRBD1 as D (5 bases). The V end lost 7 bases, the J end lost 0 bases, and 9 bases lay between the germline ends. This CDR3 region has 12 residues. Germline V gives CDR1 GTSNPN, CDR2 SVGIG (reference sequence). The CDR3 DNA is TGTGCCTCGGGACGGTTGAACACTGAAGCTTTCTTT. Its protein is CASGRLNTEAFF.

V is TRBV7-9 and J is TRBJ2-7; 9 nucleotides align to TRBD1. J lost 4 bases, V lost 2 bases, and 6 bases had no gene match. CDR1 and CDR2 from the germline V gene are SEHNR and FQNEAQ (reference sequence). The CDR3 covers 15 residues. The CDR3 spells CASSLRGQGGYEQYF. CDR3 coding DNA: TGTGCCAGCAGCTTACGGGGACAGGGTGGGTACGAGCAGTACTTC. The variable domain in full, completed from reference TRBV7-9 and TRBJ2-7, reads DTGVSQNPRHKITKRGQNVTFRCDPISEHNRLYWYRQTLGQGPEFLTYFQNEAQLEKSRLLSDRFSAERPKGSFSTLEIQRTEQGDSAMYLCASSLRGQGGYEQYFGPGTRLTVT.

The chain combines TRBV5-5 with TRBJ2-1, with D possibly matching TRBD1 (5 bases). Germline V gene lookup returns CDR1 SGHKS and CDR2 YYEKEE (reference sequence). Trimming took off 1 base at V and 4 bases at J, with 9 bases between the two ends. The CDR3 extends over 14 amino acids. CDR3 loop: CASSLPDTYNEQFF. In nucleotides, the CDR3 is TGTGCCAGCAGCTTGCCGGACACGTACAATGAGCAGTTCTTC.

The V and J genes are TRBV19 and TRBJ2-2, with D unresolved. CDR3 length: 14 residues. V was trimmed by 7 bases and J by 3 bases, leaving 12 bases between them. Germline CDR1 and CDR2: LNHDA and SQIVND (reference sequence). The CDR3 spells CASTYLSYTGELFF. In nucleotides, the CDR3 is TGTGCCAGTACCTATTTATCATACACCGGGGAGCTGTTTTTT. Combining the CDR3 with reference TRBV19 and TRBJ2-2 gives the whole variable domain DGGITQSPKYLFRKEGQNVTLSCEQNLNHDAMYWYRQDPGQGLRLIYYSQIVNDFQKGDIAEGYSVSREKKESFPLTVTSAQKNPTAFYLCASTYLSYTGELFFGEGSRLTVL.

The rearrangement uses TRBV5-1 and TRBJ2-7; the D gene is possibly TRBD2 (6 bases). CDR1 is SGHRS, CDR2 YFSETQ, per germline. Trimming stripped 0 bases from V and 1 base from J, with 8 bases between. This CDR3 has 14 amino acids. The CDR3 protein is CASSLVAGSYEQYF. The CDR3 nucleotides read TGCGCCAGCAGCTTGGTTGCGGGATCCTACGAGCAGTACTTC.

The chain combines TRBV7-9 with TRBJ2-7, with 9 bases identical to TRBD1. Trimming took 5 bases from V and 5 from J; bases not matched to a gene: 13. Per germline, CDR1 SEHNR and CDR2 FQNEAQ (reference sequence). This CDR3 is 16 amino acids long. The CDR3 region has the DNA TGTGCCAGCAGCGTTTCCGGGACGCGACAGGGGGACGAGCAGTACTTC. Its protein is CASSVSGTRQGDEQYF.

The J gene is TRBJ2-7, the V gene TRBV5-1; D remains unclear. Per the germline V gene, CDR1 is SGHRS and CDR2 is YFSETQ. V dropped 0 bases and J dropped 3 bases, with 10 bases sitting between them. CDR3 length: 14 residues. The CDR3 sequence is CASSLAGSDYEQYF. CDR3 DNA sequence: TGCGCCAGCAGCTTGGCAGGCTCCGACTACGAGCAGTACTTC.

This sequence joins TRBV19 and TRBJ2-7, with a possible D match to TRBD1 (5 bases). CDR3 length: 13 amino acids. Germline CDR1 LNHDA, CDR2 SQIVND (reference sequence). The germline V and J ends were trimmed by 6 bases and 2 bases, with 11 bases remaining between them. The CDR3 DNA sequence: TGTGCCAGTAGAAGGGAAGGGGCCTACGAGCAGTACTTC. This translates into CASRREGAYEQYF.

This chain links TRBV5-1 with TRBJ2-7, with D possibly matching TRBD1 (6 bases). Trimming removed 0 bases at V and 4 bases at J, with 17 bases between. CDR3 length equals 16 residues. CDR1 and CDR2 (germline): SGHRS, YFSETQ. The DNA of the CDR3 is TGCGCCAGCAGCTTGGAACAGGGTGGTGGTTTGTACGAGCAGTACTTC. Its translation is CASSLEQGGGLYEQYF.

The chain recombines TRBV12-3 or TRBV12-4 with TRBJ1-2; 8 bases align to TRBD1. The junction had 6 bases not matched to a gene; V was cut back by 4 bases and J by 8 bases. The CDR3 spans 13 residues. The CDR3 nucleotides are TGTGCCAGCAGTTCGGACAGGGTGGGAGGCTACACCTTC. Protein: CASSSDRVGGYTF.

The chain joins TRBV7-2 to TRBJ1-6, with D possibly matching TRBD1 (5 bases). Germline V gives CDR1 SGHTA, CDR2 FQGNSA. The CDR3 totals 14 residues. V lost 6 bases to trimming and J lost 7 bases, with 13 bases between them. This chain's CDR3 is CASRLQVYNSPLHF. CDR3 in DNA: TGTGCCAGCAGGTTACAGGTTTACAATTCACCCCTCCACTTT.

The chain carries TRBV25-1 and TRBJ2-1, with D perhaps TRBD1 (6 bases). The CDR3 runs to 17 residues. Germline CDR1 reads MGHDK; CDR2 reads SYGVNS. Trimming took 3 bases from V and 4 from J, leaving 19 bases between them. The CDR3 protein is CASSDSTGQKGYNEQFF. CDR3 coding DNA: TGTGCCAGCAGTGATTCGACAGGACAAAAGGGATACAATGAGCAGTTCTTC.